Listed below are T cell receptor beta chains from one sample, sequenced in a study of CD8 T cells in ankylosing spondylitis. TCRdb re-derived calls from the 5' RACE reads in MiXCR, one entry per CDR3 protein. The table lists under 450,000 distinct CDR3 sequences, roughly 20% of them singletons. The sample was blood, either unsorted or a sorted T cell fraction (not recorded which). These receptors were taken from a male donor with ankylosing spondylitis or in good health (not recorded which). Each CDR3 is given without its conserved first and last residue. Fields, in order: V gene, CDR3 protein.

TRBV13 | ASSSALGGQYGTDTQY
TRBV5-6 | ASSFGTGGSGYT
TRBV12-3/TRBV12-4 | ASSPLRDRTYNEQF
TRBV21-1 | ASSKAVAGGQGDTQY
TRBV11-2 | ASSFSGTGKQETQY
TRBV4-1 | ASSQVPFYEQY
TRBV16 | ASSQSQGITEAF
TRBV6-5 | ASSYSSLAGVNNEQF
TRBV27 | ASSWGRVDEQF
TRBV4-1 | ASSQDTPEQY
TRBV28 | ASSGGTSGALYNEQF
TRBV6-2/TRBV6-3 | ASSYDQLAGGPSSYNEQF
TRBV27 | ASRGAFEADTQY
TRBV2 | ASSEAGGYNEQF
TRBV29-1 | SVAGEFASGANVLT
TRBV28 | ASAVGQGTSTQY
TRBV12-3/TRBV12-4 | ASRQDNSYEQY